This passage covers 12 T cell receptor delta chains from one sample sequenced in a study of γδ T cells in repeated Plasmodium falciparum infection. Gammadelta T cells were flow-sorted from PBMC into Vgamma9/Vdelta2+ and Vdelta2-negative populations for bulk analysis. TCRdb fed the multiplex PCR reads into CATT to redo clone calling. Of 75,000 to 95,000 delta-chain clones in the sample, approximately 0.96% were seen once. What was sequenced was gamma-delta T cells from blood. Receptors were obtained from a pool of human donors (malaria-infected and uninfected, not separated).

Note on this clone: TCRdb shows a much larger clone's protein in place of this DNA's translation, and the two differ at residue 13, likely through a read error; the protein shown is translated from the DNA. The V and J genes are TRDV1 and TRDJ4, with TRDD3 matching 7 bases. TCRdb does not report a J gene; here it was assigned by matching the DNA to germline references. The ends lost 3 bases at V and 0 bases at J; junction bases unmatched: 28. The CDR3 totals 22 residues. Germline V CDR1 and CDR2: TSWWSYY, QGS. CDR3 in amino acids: CALGELPPLKSTEGYRARPLIF. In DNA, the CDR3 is TGTGCTCTTGGGGAGCTTCCCCCTCTAAAGAGTACTGAGGGATACAGAGCCAGACCCCTGATCTTT.

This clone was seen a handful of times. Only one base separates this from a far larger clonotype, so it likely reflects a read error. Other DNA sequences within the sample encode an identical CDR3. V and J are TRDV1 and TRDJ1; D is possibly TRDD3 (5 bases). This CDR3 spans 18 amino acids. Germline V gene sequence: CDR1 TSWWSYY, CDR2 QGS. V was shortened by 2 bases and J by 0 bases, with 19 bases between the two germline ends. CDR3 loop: CALGECFWERSYTDKLIF. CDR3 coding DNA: TGTGCTCTTGGGGAATGCTTCTGGGAGAGAAGCTACACCGATAAACTCATCTTT.

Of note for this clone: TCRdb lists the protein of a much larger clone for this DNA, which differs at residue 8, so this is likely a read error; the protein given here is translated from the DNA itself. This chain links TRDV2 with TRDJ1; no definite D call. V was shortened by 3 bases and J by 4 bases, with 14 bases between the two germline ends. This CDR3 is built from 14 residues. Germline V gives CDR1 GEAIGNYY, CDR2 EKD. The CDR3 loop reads CACDGVGPRDKLIF. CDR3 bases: TGTGCCTGTGACGGGGTGGGACCACGCGATAAACTCATCTTT.

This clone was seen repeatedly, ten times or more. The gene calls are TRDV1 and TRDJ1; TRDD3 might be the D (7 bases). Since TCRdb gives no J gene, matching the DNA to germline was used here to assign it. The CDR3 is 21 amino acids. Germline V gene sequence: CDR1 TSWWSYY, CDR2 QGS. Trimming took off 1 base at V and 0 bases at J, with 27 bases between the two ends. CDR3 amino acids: CALGERSKCLGVLQYTDKLIF. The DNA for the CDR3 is TGTGCTCTTGGGGAACGTTCCAAATGTCTGGGGGTCCTACAGTACACCGATAAACTCATCTTT.

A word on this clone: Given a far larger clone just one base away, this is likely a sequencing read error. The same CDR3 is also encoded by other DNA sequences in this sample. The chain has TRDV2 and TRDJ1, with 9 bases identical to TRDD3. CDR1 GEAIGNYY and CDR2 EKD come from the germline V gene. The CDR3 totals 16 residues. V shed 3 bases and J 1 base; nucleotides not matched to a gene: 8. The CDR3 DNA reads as TGTGCCTGTGACGCGATGGGGGATAGTTCCACCGATAAACTCATCTTT. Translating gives CACDAMGDSSTDKLIF.

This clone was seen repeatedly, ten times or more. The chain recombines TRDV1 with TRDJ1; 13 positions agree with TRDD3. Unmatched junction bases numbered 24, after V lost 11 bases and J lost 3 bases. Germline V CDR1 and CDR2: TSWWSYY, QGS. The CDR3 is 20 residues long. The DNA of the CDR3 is TGTGCTTCGGTCAGTACTGGGGGATACGCGTATCCTGTGTTCGCCGATAAACTCATCTTT. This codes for CASVSTGGYAYPVFADKLIF.

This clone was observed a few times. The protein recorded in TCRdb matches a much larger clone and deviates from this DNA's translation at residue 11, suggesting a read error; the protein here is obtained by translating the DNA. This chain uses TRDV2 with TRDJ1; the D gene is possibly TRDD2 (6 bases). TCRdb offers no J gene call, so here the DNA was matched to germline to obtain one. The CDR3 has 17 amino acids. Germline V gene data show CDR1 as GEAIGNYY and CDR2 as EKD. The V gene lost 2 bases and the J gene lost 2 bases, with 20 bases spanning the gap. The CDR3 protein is CACDKAFHLGWTDKLIF. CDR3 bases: TGTGCCTGTGACAAGGCCTTCCACTTGGGGTGGACCGATAAACTCATCTTT.

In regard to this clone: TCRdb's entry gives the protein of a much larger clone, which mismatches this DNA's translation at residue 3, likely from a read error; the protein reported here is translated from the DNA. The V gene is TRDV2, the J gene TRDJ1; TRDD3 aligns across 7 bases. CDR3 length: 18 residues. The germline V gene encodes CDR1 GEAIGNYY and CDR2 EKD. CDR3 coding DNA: TGTGCCCGTGACACCGGAGGAGGAGTGGGGGACAACACCGATAAACTCATCTTT. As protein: CARDTGGGVGDNTDKLIF.

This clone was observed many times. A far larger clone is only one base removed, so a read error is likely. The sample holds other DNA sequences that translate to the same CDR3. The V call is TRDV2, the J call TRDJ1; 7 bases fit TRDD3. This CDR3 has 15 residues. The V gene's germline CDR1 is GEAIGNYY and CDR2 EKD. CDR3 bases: TGTGCCTGTGACACCGTGGGGGGATCTAAAGATAAACTTATCTTT. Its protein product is CACDTVGGSKDKLIF.

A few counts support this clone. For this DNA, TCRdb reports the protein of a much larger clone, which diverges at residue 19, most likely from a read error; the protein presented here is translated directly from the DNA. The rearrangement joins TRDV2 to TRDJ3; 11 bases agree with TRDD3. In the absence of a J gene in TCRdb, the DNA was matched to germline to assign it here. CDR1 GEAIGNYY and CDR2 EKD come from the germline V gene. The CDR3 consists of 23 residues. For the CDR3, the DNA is TGTGCCTGTGACCCCCTTGTGGAGATGGTGAAGCTGGGGGATACCCGGGACACCCAACAGATGTTTTTC. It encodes CACDPLVEMVKLGDTRDTQQMFF.

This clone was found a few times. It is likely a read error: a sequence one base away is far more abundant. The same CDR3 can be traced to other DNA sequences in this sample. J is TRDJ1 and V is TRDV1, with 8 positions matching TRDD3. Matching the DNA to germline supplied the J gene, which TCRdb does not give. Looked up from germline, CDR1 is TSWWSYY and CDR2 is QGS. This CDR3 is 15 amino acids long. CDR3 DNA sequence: TGTGCACTTGGGGAACCGTGGGATACGCGCGATAAACTCATCTTT. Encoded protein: CALGEPWDTRDKLIF.

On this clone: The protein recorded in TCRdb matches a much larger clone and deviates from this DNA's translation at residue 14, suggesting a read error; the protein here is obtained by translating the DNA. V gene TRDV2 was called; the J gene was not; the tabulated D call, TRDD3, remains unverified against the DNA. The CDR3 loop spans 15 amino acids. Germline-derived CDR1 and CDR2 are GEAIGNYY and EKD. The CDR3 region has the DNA TGTGCCTGTGACACCTTAGGGGAGAACACCGATAAACTCACCTTT. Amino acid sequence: CACDTLGENTDKLTF.